The 30 T cell receptor beta chains given below trace back to one sample, sequenced in a study of blood T cell repertoires in COVID-19. The repertoire was sequenced with immunoSEQ multiplex PCR; TCRdb's copy has only in-frame clones and lacks some. The sample lists approximately 180,000 clones; over 75% were seen once. The material sequenced was peripheral blood. These receptors originate from a woman in her seventies with acute or convalescent COVID-19.

J is TRBJ2-7 and V is TRBV5-1, with a weak D call TRBD2 (6 bases). The germline V gene encodes CDR1 SGHRS and CDR2 YFSETQ. This CDR3 is 18 amino acids long. Trimming stripped 1 base from V and 2 bases from J, with 22 bases between. The CDR3 DNA is TGCGCCAGCAGCTTGCCCCCCATAAATAGCGGAGGAGCCTACGAGCAGTACTTC. This codes for CASSLPPINSGGAYEQYF. The entire variable domain, with the rest obtained from reference TRBV5-1 and TRBJ2-7, is as follows: KAGVTQTPRYLIKTRGQQVTLSCSPISGHRSVSWYQQTPGQGLQFLFEYFSETQRNKGNFPGRFSGRQFSNSRSEMNVSTLELGDSALYLCASSLPPINSGGAYEQYFGPGTRLTVT.

This clone was detected only a few times. The chain employs TRBV6-5 and TRBJ2-2; tentative D call: TRBD2 (6 bases). CDR3 size: 11 residues. CDR1 is MNHEY and CDR2 is SVGAGI in the germline V gene. Between the trimmed V and J ends, which lost 6 bases and 9 bases, there was a span of 8 bases. CDR3 amino acids: CASREGRELFF. In nucleotides, the CDR3 is TGTGCCAGCAGGGAGGGGAGGGAGCTGTTTTTT.

This CDR3 reads CASSVGPFGRADEQYF. The CDR3 DNA sequence: TGTGCCAGCAGCGTAGGACCCTTCGGGAGGGCCGACGAGCAGTACTTC. V is TRBV9 and J is TRBJ2-7, with 8 nucleotides matching TRBD2. This CDR3 spans 16 amino acids. Per germline, CDR1 SGDLS and CDR2 YYNGEE. V lost 0 bases to trimming and J lost 5 bases; unmatched junction nucleotides: 10. The full variable domain, its missing parts supplied by reference TRBV9 and TRBJ2-7, is DSGVTQTPKHLITATGQRVTLRCSPRSGDLSVYWYQQSLDQGLQFLIQYYNGEERAKGNILERFSAQQFPDLHSELNLSSLELGDSALYFCASSVGPFGRADEQYFGPGTRLTVT.

This rearrangement joins TRBV6-5 to TRBJ1-6; tentative D call: TRBD1 (5 bases). This CDR3 has 14 amino acids. V was pared by 3 bases and J by 4 bases, with 7 bases between. Per germline, CDR1 MNHEY and CDR2 SVGAGI. The CDR3 spells CASSYRGYNSPLHF. Written as DNA, the CDR3 is TGTGCCAGCAGTTATCGGGGGTATAATTCACCCCTCCACTTT.

The V call is TRBV7-8, the J call TRBJ2-1, with D possibly TRBD2 on 5 matching bases. In germline, CDR1 is SGHVS, CDR2 FQNEAQ. Trimming pared 5 bases from V and 7 bases from J, leaving 9 bases between. The CDR3 consists of 12 residues. In nucleotides, the CDR3 is TGTGCCAGCAGCCGGGTAGCGAATGAGCAGTTCTTC. Its protein product is CASSRVANEQFF.

The chain couples TRBV5-1 to TRBJ2-3; D possibly corresponds to TRBD2 (5 bases). The CDR3 totals 13 residues. The V and J ends lost 6 bases and 2 bases respectively, with 10 bases between them. CDR1 is SGHRS and CDR2 is YFSETQ in the germline V gene. CDR3: CASTAGSTDTQYF. Here the CDR3 DNA reads TGCGCCAGCACCGCGGGCTCCACAGATACGCAGTATTTT.

The chain has TRBV20-1 and TRBJ1-2; D gene unclear. The CDR3 totals 9 residues. Germline CDR1 is DFQATT and CDR2 is SNEGSKA (reference sequence). V lost 7 bases to trimming and J lost 6 bases, with 6 bases between them. This chain's CDR3 is CSEEDGYTF. CDR3 nucleotide sequence: TGCAGTGAGGAGGATGGCTACACCTTC.

The CDR3 nucleotides are TGTGCCAGCTCCCGACGAGGCTTTAATTCACCCCTCCACTTT. Translated: CASSRRGFNSPLHF. The V gene is TRBV2, the J gene TRBJ1-6; D remains ambiguous. This CDR3 contains 14 residues. Germline V gene lookup returns CDR1 SNHLY and CDR2 FYNNEI. Trimming shortened V by 8 bases and J by 6 bases, and 14 bases separated the two germline ends.

This chain connects TRBV29-1 to TRBJ2-7; 7 nucleotides agree with TRBD1. Trimming at V came to 7 bases and at J to 6 bases, leaving 9 bases not matched to a gene. CDR1 and CDR2 from the germline V gene are SQVTM and ANQGSEA. This CDR3 spans 12 amino acids. CDR3 DNA sequence: TGCAGCGGGGGACAGCCGCAGGGCGAGCAGTACTTC. It codes for CSGGQPQGEQYF.

V usage is TRBV3-1 (or the pseudogene TRBV3-2) and J usage is TRBJ1-2; 9 nucleotides match TRBD1. V shed 1 base and J 4 bases; nucleotides not matched to a gene: 7. The CDR3 extends over 16 amino acids. CDR1 is LGHDT and CDR2 is YNNKEL in the germline V gene (reference sequence). In nucleotides, the CDR3 is TGTGCCAGCAGCCAAGTAAGAACAGGGGGCAGCTATGGCTACACCTTC. It translates to CASSQVRTGGSYGYTF.

The gene calls are TRBV19 and TRBJ2-1; TRBD2 agrees at 15 bases. V lost 5 bases, J lost 7 bases, and 15 bases stayed unmatched. CDR3 length equals 19 residues. Germline assignment: CDR1 LNHDA and CDR2 SQIVND (reference sequence). CDR3 nucleotides: TGTGCCAGTAGTTCGAAGGGACTAGCGGGAGGACACCTTGCTAATGAGCAGTTCTTC. This translates into CASSSKGLAGGHLANEQFF.

The V and J genes are TRBV9 and TRBJ2-7, with 7 bases lining up with TRBD1. V trimming: 0 bases; J trimming: 2 bases; junction bases outside the gene matches: 8. Per germline, CDR1 SGDLS and CDR2 YYNGEE. There are 16 residues in the CDR3. In nucleotides, the CDR3 is TGTGCCAGCAGCGTAGATGACAGGGCGATCCCCTACGAGCAGTACTTC. It codes for CASSVDDRAIPYEQYF.

V gene TRBV4-2 combines with J gene TRBJ2-3, with 9 positions matching TRBD1. The germline V gene has CDR1 LGHNA and CDR2 YNFKEQ. The V gene end was trimmed by 5 bases and the J gene end by 5 bases; junction bases not matched to a gene: 2. The CDR3 sequence is 13 residues long. The CDR3 is CASSGQGKDTQYF. CDR3 in DNA: TGTGCCAGCAGCGGACAGGGGAAAGATACGCAGTATTTT.

The chain has TRBV19 and TRBJ2-7, with a weak D call TRBD2 (6 bases). The germline V gene has CDR1 LNHDA and CDR2 SQIVND (reference sequence). This CDR3 region has 15 residues. Trimming left V 4 bases short and J 4 bases short, with 17 bases between. The CDR3 region has the DNA TGTGCCAGTAGTACGTTAGCGGAAGGAGCATACGAGCAGTACTTC. Its protein product is CASSTLAEGAYEQYF.

CDR3 in DNA: TGCAGCGTTGTGACCCAGGGTTACTATGGCTACACCTTC. Translating gives CSVVTQGYYGYTF. The V call is TRBV29-1, the J call TRBJ1-2, with D perhaps matching TRBD1 (5 bases). Germline-derived CDR1 and CDR2 are SQVTM and ANQGSEA. Between the trimmed V and J ends, which lost 4 bases and 3 bases, there was a span of 12 bases. This CDR3 contains 13 residues.

The V call is TRBV30, the J call TRBJ2-1; weak D call: TRBD2 (6 bases). V dropped 2 bases and J dropped 5 bases, with 16 bases sitting between them. Germline V gives CDR1 GTSNPN, CDR2 SVGIG (reference sequence). The CDR3 covers 15 residues. The CDR3: CAWSLGGLINNEQFF. As DNA, the CDR3 is TGTGCCTGGAGTCTCGGGGGTTTGATCAACAATGAGCAGTTCTTC. Full variable domain (rest looked up from reference TRBV30 and TRBJ2-1): SQTIHQWPATLVQPVGSPLSLECTVEGTSNPNLYWYRQAAGRGLQLLFYSVGIGQISSEVPQNLSASRPQDRQFILSSKKLLLSDSGFYLCAWSLGGLINNEQFFGPGTRLTVL.

The rearrangement uses TRBV11-1 and TRBJ1-2; maybe TRBD1 (6 bases). This CDR3 region has 14 residues. The ends were cut back, 1 base at V and 8 bases at J, with 14 bases in the middle. Germline loops: CDR1 SGHAT, CDR2 FQDESV (reference sequence). In DNA form, the CDR3 reads TGTGCCAGCAGCTTAGGCAGGGGAGCGAGCGGCTACACCTTC. It encodes CASSLGRGASGYTF.

This rearrangement joins TRBV7-2 to TRBJ1-5; unclear D gene. Trimming took 3 bases from V and 3 from J, leaving 12 bases between them. The CDR3 runs to 15 residues. Germline CDR1 reads SGHTA; CDR2 reads FQGNSA. The CDR3 nucleotides read TGTGCCAGCAGCTTTTCGAACAGAAACAATCAGCCCCAGCATTTT. Translation: CASSFSNRNNQPQHF.

This clone has just a few counts. This rearrangement joins TRBV15 to TRBJ2-3, with a weak D call TRBD1 (5 bases). CDR3 length: 17 residues. V lost 4 bases to trimming and J lost 0 bases, with 17 bases between them. CDR1 and CDR2 (germline): LNHNV, YYDKDF (reference sequence). The DNA of the CDR3 is TGTGCCACCAGCAACGGCGAGCCAGGGTTTAGCACAGATACGCAGTATTTT. Its protein product is CATSNGEPGFSTDTQYF. Looking up the rest from reference TRBV15 and TRBJ2-3 gives the full variable domain: DAMVIQNPRYQVTQFGKPVTLSCSQTLNHNVMYWYQQKSSQAPKLLFHYYDKDFNNEADTPDNFQSRRPNTSFCFLDIRSPGLGDTAMYLCATSNGEPGFSTDTQYFGPGTRLTVL.

V is TRBV19 and J is TRBJ1-4; 7 positions match TRBD1. Losses at the gene ends were 6 bases for V and 4 bases for J; bases not matched to a gene: 8. Germline V gene data show CDR1 as LNHDA and CDR2 as SQIVND (reference sequence). The CDR3 loop spans 15 amino acids. The CDR3 DNA reads as TGTGCCAGTAGCGACCTGACAGGGAGTAATGAAAAACTGTTTTTT. Encoded protein: CASSDLTGSNEKLFF.

J is TRBJ1-1 and V is TRBV9; 7 nucleotides line up with TRBD1. V gave up 4 bases and J gave up 0 bases; unmatched junction bases: 9. Per the germline V gene, CDR1 is SGDLS and CDR2 is YYNGEE. The CDR3 runs 16 residues. CDR3 protein: CASSPRDSRMNTEAFF. The CDR3 bases are TGTGCCAGCAGCCCAAGGGACAGTAGGATGAACACTGAAGCTTTCTTT.

The chain is built from TRBV25-1 and TRBJ1-1; possibly TRBD1 for D (5 bases). CDR3 length: 14 residues. The germline CDR1 and CDR2 sequences are MGHDK and SYGVNS. With 5 bases removed from V and 5 bases from J, the gap between germline ends came to 15 bases. CDR3 coding DNA: TGTGCCAGCAGTAGGCCAGGCAGGGTGACTGAAGCTTTCTTT. This translates into CASSRPGRVTEAFF.

The chain has TRBV6-6 and TRBJ1-1; D remains ambiguous. This CDR3 is built from 13 residues. CDR1 MNHNY and CDR2 SVGAGI come from the germline V gene (reference sequence). Trimming removed 0 bases from V and 5 bases from J, with 7 bases in between. CDR3 in amino acids: CASSYSAGTEAFF. The CDR3 DNA is TGTGCCAGCAGTTACTCGGCGGGTACTGAAGCTTTCTTT.

The J gene is TRBJ1-2, the V gene TRBV7-9; maybe TRBD1 (6 bases). This CDR3 spans 15 amino acids. Germline V gene sequence: CDR1 SEHNR, CDR2 FQNEAQ (reference sequence). The V and J ends lost 1 base and 1 base respectively, with 10 bases between them. CDR3 sequence: CASSLDRGGNYGYTF. The CDR3 bases are TGTGCCAGCAGCTTAGACAGAGGGGGTAACTATGGCTACACCTTC.

The V and J genes are TRBV29-1 and TRBJ2-1, with D perhaps matching TRBD2 (5 bases). CDR3 length: 13 residues. V was trimmed by 8 bases and J by 9 bases, leaving 20 bases between them. CDR1 is SQVTM and CDR2 is ANQGSEA in the germline V gene. The CDR3 nucleotides read TGCAGCTTTCGAGAGGACTTCGCCAGTGAGCAGTTCTTC. Protein sequence: CSFREDFASEQFF.

The chain has TRBV5-1 and TRBJ1-4; D gene uncertain. The CDR3 consists of 18 residues. In germline, CDR1 is SGHRS, CDR2 YFSETQ. Trimming took off 4 bases at V and 0 bases at J, with 19 bases between the two ends. CDR3 sequence: CASSPRGGVLTTNEKLFF. CDR3 coding DNA: TGCGCCAGCAGCCCCCGGGGAGGAGTGCTGACAACTAATGAAAAACTGTTTTTT.

The chain employs TRBV30 and TRBJ1-1; 8 nucleotides line up with TRBD1. Germline assignment: CDR1 GTSNPN and CDR2 SVGIG (reference sequence). This CDR3 region has 18 residues. With V trimmed by 0 bases and J by 4 bases, 16 bases remained unmatched. CDR3 residues: CAWSVTGQESFRSTEAFF. The CDR3 DNA reads TGTGCCTGGAGTGTTACGGGACAGGAGTCTTTTCGAAGCACTGAAGCTTTCTTT.

This chain uses TRBV7-8 with TRBJ2-6; 7 bases agree with TRBD1. CDR3 size: 17 residues. The germline gives CDR1 SGHVS, CDR2 FQNEAQ. The junction had 9 bases not matched to a gene; V was cut back by 5 bases and J by 2 bases. CDR3 DNA: TGTGCCAGCAGCCCCCGTCCTCAGGGGGCTGGGGCCAACGTCCTGACTTTC. Its protein is CASSPRPQGAGANVLTF.

This chain connects TRBV6-6 to TRBJ1-2; 8 bases match TRBD1. The germline CDR1 and CDR2 sequences are MNHNY and SVGAGI (reference sequence). Trimming took 6 bases from V and 7 from J; bases not matched to a gene: 7. This CDR3 comprises 13 residues. CDR3 in DNA: TGTGCCAGCAGAATACTCCAGGGGGCTGGCTACACCTTC. It yields the protein CASRILQGAGYTF.

The genes are TRBV11-2 and TRBJ1-1; tentatively, D is TRBD1 (6 bases). V was clipped by 4 bases and J by 2 bases, with 14 bases between them. CDR1 and CDR2 (germline): SGHAT, FQNNGV. The CDR3 covers 15 residues. CDR3 nucleotides: TGTGCCAGCAGCTCAAGGGGAGGGGGAAACACTGAAGCTTTCTTT. Residues: CASSSRGGGNTEAFF.